This T cell receptor beta chain was documented in a study of cytomegalovirus exposure and HLA in healthy donors. The CDR3 spans 16 residues. Germline CDR1 is MRHNA and CDR2 is SNTAGT. About this clone itself: The antigen is not known.

The primer mix had 60 Vbeta and 13 Jbeta primers. Produced via immunoSEQ multiplex PCR; TCRdb's table is partial and in-frame only. This table holds 99,000 or so clones, roughly 80% found once. Broader study findings: A later analysis showed that HLA-associated TCR beta chains had undergone more clonal expansion than equally common others. Earlier analysis yielded a pattern in which most TCR beta V segments were productive about 90% or about 30% of the time.

Healthy bone marrow donors made up the donor group. Sequenced sample: PBMCs. The receptor was derived from a man in his thirties or forties in good health and CMV-seropositive. This chain uses TRBV6-4 with TRBJ2-5, with D possibly matching TRBD2 (6 bases). Judging by the DNA end, TRBJ2-7 fits better; the J call may be wrong. The CDR3: CASSPPSCGVSYEQYF. For the CDR3, the DNA is TGTGCCAGCAGTCCACCATCGTGCGGGGTATCCTACGAGCAGTACTTC.